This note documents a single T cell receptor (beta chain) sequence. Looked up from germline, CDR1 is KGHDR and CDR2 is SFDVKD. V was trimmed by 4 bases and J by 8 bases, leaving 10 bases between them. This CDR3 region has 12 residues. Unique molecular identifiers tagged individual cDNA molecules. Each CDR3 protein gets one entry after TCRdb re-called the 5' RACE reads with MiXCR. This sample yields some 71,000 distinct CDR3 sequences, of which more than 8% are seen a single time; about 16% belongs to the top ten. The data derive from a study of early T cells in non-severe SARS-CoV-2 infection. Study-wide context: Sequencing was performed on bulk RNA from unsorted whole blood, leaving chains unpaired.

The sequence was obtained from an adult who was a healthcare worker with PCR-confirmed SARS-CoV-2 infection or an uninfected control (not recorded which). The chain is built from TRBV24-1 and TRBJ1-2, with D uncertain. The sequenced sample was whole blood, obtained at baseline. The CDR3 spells CATSDTATGYTF. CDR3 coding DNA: TGTGCCACCAGTGACACAGCAACGGGCTACACCTTC.